A single TCR beta chain is shown here with its context. What it binds is unknown. RNA was extracted from bulk tissue without any cell sorting. Chemotherapy-naive patients with new lung cancer underwent thoracic surgery in China, August–November 2014. CDR1 and CDR2 from the germline V gene are SQVTM and ANQGSEA. Trimming shortened V by 8 bases and J by 5 bases, and 22 bases separated the two germline ends. CDR3 size: 15 residues. A modified ARM-PCR protocol with three rounds of nested PCR amplified TCRbeta. TCRdb independently ran MiXCR on the multiplex PCR reads; one entry per CDR3 protein. The sample holds over 85,000 distinct CDR3 sequences, about 87% seen once. The data were taken from a study of tumor and adjacent non-tumor tissue in lung cancer. At the level of the study: The patients, 10 men and about five women, were roughly 30 to 85 with stage I to III disease.

Study observations and caveats: Shorter survival was associated with higher TCR diversity in tumors.

Sequencing used lung tumor tissue. The rearrangement uses TRBV29-1 and TRBJ2-1; D gene uncertain. The clonotype comes from an older man with non-small cell lung cancer. The CDR3, as DNA: TGCAGCCTCCGCGTTAGGGCGAGAATGGACAATGAGCAGTTCTTC. Its translation: CSLRVRARMDNEQFF.